These 21 T cell receptor beta chains share one sample of origin, sequenced in a study of blood T cells in healthy people across ages. A second PCR of about 7 to 12 cycles used a sample-barcoded 5' primer and a J-beta primer mix. One entry per CDR3 protein, called by TCRdb with MiXCR from the 5' RACE reads. The sample consists of just under 550,000 distinct CDR3 sequences, 24% of them appearing once. The same data also went into a second study, on T cells of mothers and their children.

The specimen was blood. The receptors were gathered from a boy younger than 18 in good health.

V and J are TRBV9 and TRBJ2-3, with 7 bases fitting TRBD1. Per the germline V gene, CDR1 is SGDLS and CDR2 is YYNGEE. This CDR3 comprises 17 residues. V shed 0 bases and J 1 base; nucleotides not matched to a gene: 8. As DNA, the CDR3 is TGTGCCAGCAGCGTAGTCCCGACAGGGCTAGGCACAGATACGCAGTATTTT. The encoded protein is CASSVVPTGLGTDTQYF.

The chain couples TRBV6-2 or TRBV6-3 to TRBJ2-5; the match to TRBD2 covers 8 bases. The J call may be incorrect, as the DNA end agrees better with TRBJ2-1. This CDR3 is built from 16 residues. Per the germline V gene, CDR1 is MNHEY and CDR2 is SVGEGT. CDR3 in amino acids: CASIKPVAGKYNEQFF. The CDR3 region has the DNA TGTGCCAGCATTAAACCCGTAGCGGGGAAATACAATGAGCAGTTCTTC.

The table lists this clonotype with many counts. V and J are TRBV29-1 and TRBJ2-5; the D gene is possibly TRBD2 (5 bases). CDR1 SQVTM and CDR2 ANQGSEA come from the germline V gene. The CDR3 extends over 11 amino acids. V lost 7 bases and J lost 4, with 10 bases in between. CDR3 coding DNA: TGCAGCGGGACGAGCGGAGAGACCCAGTACTTC. Translating gives CSGTSGETQYF. Supplemented by reference TRBV29-1 and TRBJ2-5, the full variable domain reads SAVISQKPSRDICQRGTSLTIQCQVDSQVTMMFWYRQQPGQSLTLIATANQGSEATYESGFVIDKFPISRPNLTFSTLTVSNMSPEDSSIYLCSGTSGETQYFGPGTRLLVL.

The CDR3 loop reads CSARDPYREAGYGYTF. CDR3 DNA: TGCAGTGCTAGAGATCCCTACAGGGAAGCGGGCTATGGCTACACCTTC. The V and J genes are TRBV20-1 and TRBJ1-2; tentatively, D is TRBD1 (6 bases). CDR1 and CDR2 (germline): DFQATT, SNEGSKA (reference sequence). This CDR3 is built from 16 residues. The V end lost 0 bases, the J end lost 4 bases, and 18 bases lay between the germline ends.

V and J are TRBV20-1 and TRBJ2-1, with 9 bases fitting TRBD2. V shed 0 bases and J 7 bases; nucleotides not matched to a gene: 7. The CDR3 spans 15 residues. The V gene's germline CDR1 is DFQATT and CDR2 SNEGSKA (reference sequence). The CDR3 DNA sequence: TGCAGTGCTAGAGATCAGCCTAGCGGGATAAATGAGCAGTTCTTC. This encodes CSARDQPSGINEQFF.

The rearrangement uses TRBV20-1 and TRBJ1-2, with D uncertain. This CDR3 contains 11 residues. Trimming removed 1 base from V and 8 bases from J, with 8 bases in between. CDR1 and CDR2 (germline): DFQATT, SNEGSKA (reference sequence). DNA for the CDR3: TGCAGTGCTAGAGGCGGGTACGGCTACACCTTC. This codes for CSARGGYGYTF.

CDR3 protein: CASSSSPGQGWEQYF. The CDR3 DNA is TGTGCCAGCAGCTCCAGCCCGGGACAGGGATGGGAGCAGTACTTC. This chain connects TRBV7-2 to TRBJ2-7; 9 bases map to TRBD1. Germline CDR1 and CDR2: SGHTA and FQGNSA. J lost 7 bases, V lost 4 bases, and 11 bases had no gene match. This CDR3 spans 15 amino acids.

Only a few counts were recorded for this clonotype. The V gene is TRBV6-5, the J gene TRBJ1-6; D is uncertain. Trimming removed 6 bases at V and 9 bases at J, with 18 bases between. From germline, CDR1 is MNHEY and CDR2 SVGAGI. The CDR3 has 15 residues. CDR3 in amino acids: CASSDVEGSVSPLHF. Here the CDR3 DNA reads TGTGCCAGCAGCGACGTGGAGGGCAGCGTTTCACCCCTCCACTTT.

This clonotype has just a few counts. The chain carries TRBV4-1 and TRBJ2-7; tentative D call: TRBD2 (7 bases). V was shortened by 0 bases and J by 4 bases, with 19 bases between the two germline ends. The CDR3 contains 17 residues. From germline, CDR1 is MGHRA and CDR2 YSYEKL. The CDR3 is CASSQEGPGGANYEQYF. CDR3 nucleotide sequence: TGCGCCAGCAGCCAAGAAGGACCTGGGGGGGCCAATTACGAGCAGTACTTC.

This clonotype has a handful of counts. The CDR3 protein is CASSLGSGHQVDEQYF. The CDR3 DNA reads as TGTGCCAGCAGCTTAGGATCGGGACACCAAGTCGACGAGCAGTACTTC. The chain is built from TRBV7-9 and TRBJ2-7; TRBD1 is a possible D gene (6 bases). Between the trimmed V and J ends, which lost 1 base and 5 bases, there was a span of 18 bases. CDR1 SEHNR and CDR2 FQNEAQ come from the germline V gene (reference sequence). This CDR3 contains 16 residues. The full variable domain, rest sourced from reference TRBV7-9 and TRBJ2-7, is DTGVSQNPRHKITKRGQNVTFRCDPISEHNRLYWYRQTLGQGPEFLTYFQNEAQLEKSRLLSDRFSAERPKGSFSTLEIQRTEQGDSAMYLCASSLGSGHQVDEQYFGPGTRLTVT.

V is TRBV12-3 or TRBV12-4 and J is TRBJ1-6, with 9 bases identical to TRBD1. The V gene end was trimmed by 5 bases and the J gene end by 7 bases; junction bases not matched to a gene: 9. There are 16 residues in the CDR3. The CDR3: CASSRTQGARNSPLHF. The CDR3 DNA sequence: TGTGCCAGCAGTCGGACACAGGGGGCGCGGAATTCACCCCTCCACTTT.

The rearrangement links TRBV29-1 to TRBJ2-7; possible D gene TRBD2, 6 bases. The V gene's germline CDR1 is SQVTM and CDR2 ANQGSEA. V was trimmed by 3 bases and J by 0 bases, leaving 6 bases between them. The CDR3 has 12 amino acids. This chain's CDR3 is CSVEEGSYEQYF. The CDR3 nucleotides are TGCAGCGTTGAGGAGGGCTCCTACGAGCAGTACTTC.

The gene calls are TRBV6-5 and TRBJ1-2; D not certain. The CDR3 contains 13 residues. V lost 5 bases to trimming and J lost 4 bases, with 11 bases between them. Germline CDR1 is MNHEY and CDR2 is SVGAGI. In DNA form, the CDR3 reads TGTGCCAGCAGTCCCGGTCGACCCTATGGCTACACCTTC. The encoded protein is CASSPGRPYGYTF.

In this sample, this clonotype turned up many times. This chain joins TRBV4-3 and TRBJ2-7; TRBD1 matches at 7 bases. The CDR3 has 15 amino acids. Losses at the gene ends were 0 bases for V and 5 bases for J; bases not matched to a gene: 7. Germline values: CDR1 LGHNA, CDR2 YSLEER. The chain's CDR3 is CASSQDRGQADEQYF. Here the CDR3 DNA reads TGCGCCAGCAGCCAAGATCGTGGACAGGCCGACGAGCAGTACTTC.

The V call is TRBV29-1, the J call TRBJ1-1; possible D gene TRBD1, 5 bases. Germline values: CDR1 SQVTM, CDR2 ANQGSEA. The CDR3 covers 12 residues. Trimming removed 6 bases from V and 3 bases from J, with 11 bases in between. The CDR3 is CSVGGLYTEAFF. As DNA, the CDR3 is TGCAGCGTCGGGGGTCTGTACACTGAAGCTTTCTTT.

The rearrangement links TRBV6-5 to TRBJ2-3, with 8 bases that match TRBD2. This CDR3 spans 18 amino acids. Germline V gene sequence: CDR1 MNHEY, CDR2 SVGAGI. V shed 3 bases and J 0 bases; nucleotides not matched to a gene: 11. The CDR3 DNA reads as TGTGCCAGCAGTTATTTTAATTGGGCTAGCGGGAGCACAGATACGCAGTATTTT. It specifies CASSYFNWASGSTDTQYF.

A few counts support this clonotype. The rearrangement links TRBV4-1 to TRBJ1-4; D uncertain. Germline values: CDR1 MGHRA, CDR2 YSYEKL. Trimming pared 2 bases from V and 7 bases from J, leaving 14 bases between. The CDR3 has 15 residues. In DNA, the CDR3 is TGCGCCAGCAGCCAAAATACGGGAGCGGGTGAAAAACTGTTTTTT. Amino acids: CASSQNTGAGEKLFF.

The sample holds a few counts of this clonotype. The CDR3 region has the DNA TGTGCCAGCAGCGAGGGACAGACCACGACTAATGAAAAACTGTTTTTT. Its translation is CASSEGQTTTNEKLFF. This rearrangement joins TRBV5-4 to TRBJ1-4; 7 positions agree with TRBD1. CDR1 is SGHNT, CDR2 YYREEE, per germline (reference sequence). The CDR3 is 16 amino acids. Trimming took 4 bases from V and 2 from J; bases not matched to a gene: 8. The full variable domain, completed using reference TRBV5-4 and TRBJ1-4, is ETGVTQSPTHLIKTRGQQVTLRCSSQSGHNTVSWYQQALGQGPQFIFQYYREEENGRGNFPPRFSGLQFPNYSSELNVNALELDDSALYLCASSEGQTTTNEKLFFGSGTQLSVL.

The V gene is TRBV2, the J gene TRBJ2-5; no clear D. The DNA end favors TRBJ2-1, so the J call may be wrong. There are 13 residues in the CDR3. Germline V lookup: CDR1 SNHLY, CDR2 FYNNEI. CDR3 DNA sequence: TGTGCCAGCAGTGCGTCGGATTACAATGAGCAGTTCTTC. Translation gives CASSASDYNEQFF.

This clonotype was counted between two and nine times. The V and J genes are TRBV5-1 and TRBJ2-7; possible D gene TRBD1, 7 bases. The V gene's germline CDR1 is SGHRS and CDR2 YFSETQ. Deletions cut 7 bases from V and 0 bases from J, with 14 bases between. The CDR3 runs to 14 residues. The CDR3, as DNA: TGCGCCAGCGGACCAGGGGGGAGCTCCTACGAGCAGTACTTC. Translating it yields CASGPGGSSYEQYF. The whole variable domain, filled in from reference TRBV5-1 and TRBJ2-7, reads KAGVTQTPRYLIKTRGQQVTLSCSPISGHRSVSWYQQTPGQGLQFLFEYFSETQRNKGNFPGRFSGRQFSNSRSEMNVSTLELGDSALYLCASGPGGSSYEQYFGPGTRLTVT.

V gene TRBV27 combines with J gene TRBJ2-3; 7 nucleotides align to TRBD2. With V trimmed by 6 bases and J by 1 base, 4 bases remained unmatched. This CDR3 contains 14 residues. Germline V gives CDR1 MNHEY, CDR2 SMNVEV (reference sequence). The CDR3 sequence is CASRVAGGTDTQYF. The CDR3 region has the DNA TGTGCCAGCAGAGTAGCGGGCGGCACAGATACGCAGTATTTT.